A selection of T cell receptor beta chains follows, all from one sample in a study of OX40 agonist ivuxolimab in advanced cancers. Using immunoSEQ multiplex PCR, the repertoire was profiled, and TCRdb retains in-frame clones only, with some absent. In the table there are under 80,000 clones, 90% of which are singletons. Material: CD4+ or CD8+ T cells sorted from blood, obtained in a trial of the OX40 agonist ivuxolimab. The receptors originated from an adult with an advanced solid tumor such as melanoma, head and neck, liver or kidney cancer. CDR3s include the opening cysteine and the closing phenylalanine or tryptophan. D genes are given only for firm matches. Clone size is given for some rows only: seen once, a few or many times, or a class if the clone is expanded.

clone_size: -
j_call: TRBJ2-7
v_call: TRBV27
d_call: -
cdr3_length: 16
cdr3_nt: TGTGCCAGCAGTTTATCGAACCCGGGCCGCTCCTACGAGCAGTACTTC
cdr3_aa: CASSLSNPGRSYEQYF

clone_size: -
j_call: TRBJ1-2
v_call: TRBV27
d_call: TRBD1
cdr3_length: 14
cdr3_nt: TGTGCCAGCAGTTCGACAGGGGTTAACTATGGCTACACCTTC
cdr3_aa: CASSSTGVNYGYTF

clone_size: -
j_call: TRBJ2-7
v_call: TRBV6-5
d_call: -
cdr3_length: 14
cdr3_nt: TGTGCCAGCAGTATCCGGGACGGAGCCTACGAGCAGTACTTC
cdr3_aa: CASSIRDGAYEQYF

clone_size: once
j_call: TRBJ2-7
v_call: TRBV11-2
d_call: -
cdr3_length: 11
cdr3_nt: TGTGCCAGCAGCCGCACCTACGAGCAGTACTTC
cdr3_aa: CASSRTYEQYF

clone_size: -
j_call: TRBJ2-3
v_call: TRBV10-3
d_call: TRBD2
cdr3_length: 12
cdr3_nt: TGTGCCACCGCAGCGGGAGAAATGGCGCAGTATTTT
cdr3_aa: CATAAGEMAQYF

clone_size: -
j_call: TRBJ2-1
v_call: TRBV7-2
d_call: TRBD1
cdr3_length: 15
cdr3_nt: TGTGCCAGCAGCTCGGACAGGGCCTCCTACAATGAGCAGTTCTTC
cdr3_aa: CASSSDRASYNEQFF

clone_size: -
j_call: TRBJ2-2
v_call: TRBV7-2
d_call: -
cdr3_length: 13
cdr3_nt: TGTGCCAGCAGCTCGACGATCGGCGGGGAGCTGTTTTTT
cdr3_aa: CASSSTIGGELFF

clone_size: -
j_call: TRBJ2-3
v_call: TRBV11-2
d_call: -
cdr3_length: 14
cdr3_nt: TGTGCCAGCAGCTTCGGCGAAAGCACAGATACGCAGTATTTT
cdr3_aa: CASSFGESTDTQYF

clone_size: once
j_call: TRBJ2-1
v_call: TRBV6-4
d_call: TRBD2
cdr3_length: 16
cdr3_nt: TGTGCCAGCAGTGTCCAACTAGCGGGAGGGCGTCATGAGCAGTTCTTC
cdr3_aa: CASSVQLAGGRHEQFF

clone_size: -
j_call: TRBJ1-1
v_call: TRBV18
d_call: TRBD1
cdr3_length: 13
cdr3_nt: TGTGCCAGCTCACAGGGACAGGGGACTGAAGCTTTCTTT
cdr3_aa: CASSQGQGTEAFF

clone_size: -
j_call: TRBJ2-3
v_call: TRBV6-6
d_call: TRBD2
cdr3_length: 13
cdr3_nt: TGTGCCGGTCGAGCGGGGGGCACAGATACGCAGTATTTT
cdr3_aa: CAGRAGGTDTQYF

clone_size: -
j_call: TRBJ1-1
v_call: TRBV6-1
d_call: TRBD1
cdr3_length: 17
cdr3_nt: TGTGCCAGCAGTGCCGACAGGGGAGTAGGAATGAACACTGAAGCTTTCTTT
cdr3_aa: CASSADRGVGMNTEAFF

clone_size: -
j_call: TRBJ2-7
v_call: TRBV10-2
d_call: TRBD2
cdr3_length: 14
cdr3_nt: TGCGCCAGCAGGGCGGGACTAGCGAGTTACGAGCAGTACTTC
cdr3_aa: CASRAGLASYEQYF

clone_size: -
j_call: TRBJ2-1
v_call: TRBV5-1
d_call: TRBD2
cdr3_length: 17
cdr3_nt: TGCGCCAGCAGCCCCTGGACTAGCGGGAAAGGCTACAATGAGCAGTTCTTC
cdr3_aa: CASSPWTSGKGYNEQFF

clone_size: -
j_call: TRBJ1-3
v_call: TRBV6-5
d_call: -
cdr3_length: 13
cdr3_nt: TGTGCCAGCAGTGAAGGCGGGGGCGGGGCCATATATTTT
cdr3_aa: CASSEGGGGAIYF

clone_size: -
j_call: TRBJ2-1
v_call: TRBV5-1
d_call: TRBD2
cdr3_length: 14
cdr3_nt: TGCGCCAGCAGCGGTCTAGCGGAGGGCAATGAGCAGTTCTTC
cdr3_aa: CASSGLAEGNEQFF

clone_size: -
j_call: TRBJ1-4
v_call: TRBV21-1
d_call: -
cdr3_length: 11
cdr3_nt: TGTGCCAGCAGCATATATGAAAAACTGTTTTTT
cdr3_aa: CASSIYEKLFF

clone_size: -
j_call: TRBJ1-1
v_call: TRBV10-3
d_call: -
cdr3_length: 15
cdr3_nt: TGTGCCATCAGTGAGTCTATGTGGACAAACGCTGAAGCTTTCTTT
cdr3_aa: CAISESMWTNAEAFF

clone_size: -
j_call: TRBJ1-2
v_call: TRBV7-2
d_call: -
cdr3_length: 16
cdr3_nt: TGTGCCAGCAGCTTAGATCGTCCCAAAGGAAATGAGGGCTACACCTTC
cdr3_aa: CASSLDRPKGNEGYTF

clone_size: -
j_call: TRBJ1-1
v_call: TRBV20-1
d_call: -
cdr3_length: 11
cdr3_nt: TGCAGTGCTAGGACAGTCACTGAAGCTTTCTTT
cdr3_aa: CSARTVTEAFF

clone_size: -
j_call: TRBJ1-2
v_call: TRBV28
d_call: -
cdr3_length: 13
cdr3_nt: TGTGCCAGCAGGGTCGACCCTTTCTATGGCTACACCTTC
cdr3_aa: CASRVDPFYGYTF

clone_size: -
j_call: TRBJ2-7
v_call: TRBV28
d_call: TRBD1
cdr3_length: 14
cdr3_nt: TGTGCCAGCAGCCCCGGACAGGCGATCTACGAGCAGTACTTC
cdr3_aa: CASSPGQAIYEQYF

clone_size: once
j_call: TRBJ2-7
v_call: TRBV6-5
d_call: TRBD1
cdr3_length: 13
cdr3_nt: TGTGCCAGCAAAATGGGGACAGGGGGCGAGCAGTACTTC
cdr3_aa: CASKMGTGGEQYF

clone_size: -
j_call: TRBJ2-1
v_call: TRBV5-6
d_call: TRBD1
cdr3_length: 15
cdr3_nt: TGTGCCAGCAGCTTAGAGGACAGGGTATACAATGAGCAGTTCTTC
cdr3_aa: CASSLEDRVYNEQFF

clone_size: -
j_call: TRBJ2-7
v_call: TRBV15
d_call: -
cdr3_length: 14
cdr3_nt: TGTGCCACCAGCATTGGTCCGCAGGACTACGAGCAGTACTTC
cdr3_aa: CATSIGPQDYEQYF

clone_size: once
j_call: TRBJ2-7
v_call: TRBV28
d_call: -
cdr3_length: 14
cdr3_nt: TGTGCCAGCAGTTTGGGGGGGCAAGTAGGCGAGCAGTACTTC
cdr3_aa: CASSLGGQVGEQYF

clone_size: -
j_call: TRBJ1-1
v_call: TRBV14
d_call: -
cdr3_length: 13
cdr3_nt: TGTGCCAGCAGCCAGCTAAAGGGGACTGAAGCTTTCTTT
cdr3_aa: CASSQLKGTEAFF

clone_size: -
j_call: TRBJ2-3
v_call: TRBV11-3
d_call: -
cdr3_length: 14
cdr3_nt: TGTGCCAGCAGCTTAGTCGCTAGCACAGATACGCAGTATTTT
cdr3_aa: CASSLVASTDTQYF

clone_size: -
j_call: TRBJ1-5
v_call: TRBV19
d_call: -
cdr3_length: 14
cdr3_nt: TGTGCCAGTACCCTAACAGGGCTCCGGGAGCCCCAGCATTTT
cdr3_aa: CASTLTGLREPQHF

clone_size: -
j_call: TRBJ1-2
v_call: TRBV4-2
d_call: -
cdr3_length: 13
cdr3_nt: TGTGCCAGCAGCCAATCGAGCGGAGAGGGCTACACCTTC
cdr3_aa: CASSQSSGEGYTF

clone_size: -
j_call: TRBJ1-2
v_call: TRBV18
d_call: TRBD1
cdr3_length: 15
cdr3_nt: TGTGCCAGCTCACCACCGGGACAGGGGTACGGTGGCTACACCTTC
cdr3_aa: CASSPPGQGYGGYTF

clone_size: once
j_call: TRBJ2-2
v_call: TRBV5-5
d_call: -
cdr3_length: 15
cdr3_nt: TGTGCCAGCAGCTTGATCGTGGGAGATACTGGGGAGCTGTTTTTT
cdr3_aa: CASSLIVGDTGELFF

clone_size: few
j_call: TRBJ1-4
v_call: TRBV7-6
d_call: -
cdr3_length: 14
cdr3_nt: TGTGCCAGTGCCCTTGGATCAACTAATGAAAAACTGTTTTTT
cdr3_aa: CASALGSTNEKLFF